The present T cell receptor (beta chain) was sequenced within a study of post-analysis software for immune sequencing data. Study background: Secondary progressive, relapsing-remitting and progressive-relapsing multiple sclerosis were among the included disease courses. Study-level findings and limits: Controls had lower frequencies than patients of 4 or 5 TRBV segments, which included TRBV5-6, TRBV5-1 and TRBV20-1. F measure clustering grouped samples strongly by preparation batch. There was significantly lower normalized Chao1 diversity in multiple sclerosis patients than in controls.

Included in the TCR beta cDNA libraries were unique molecular identifiers. The authors obtained roughly 0.5 million cDNA molecules from approximately 1 to 10 million T cells. TCRdb re-analysed the PCR reads in MiXCR, keeping a single row per CDR3 protein. The repertoire consists of about 620,000 distinct CDR3 sequences, with roughly 47% occurring once and the leading ten covering around 1.7%. About this clonotype: The antigen remains unidentified.

There are 15 residues in the CDR3. Germline trimming cut 0 bases from V and 6 bases from J; bases unmatched to any gene: 5. Per the germline V gene, CDR1 is MGHRA and CDR2 is YSYEKL. Sequencing input: blood. V and J are TRBV4-1 and TRBJ2-7, with 10 bases fitting TRBD2. The receptor's source is a girl between 5 and 17 years old with multiple sclerosis. The CDR3 sequence: CASSQEGLAGAEQYF. Here the CDR3 DNA reads TGCGCCAGCAGCCAAGAGGGGCTAGCGGGAGCCGAGCAGTACTTC.